This TCR beta chain was documented in a study of beta chain features in type 1 diabetes. CD45RO/CCR7/CD25/CD127/CD95/CD27 separated CD4+ naive, central memory, regulatory and stem cell-like memory cells by sorting. All of the isolated RNA was reverse transcribed, so expressed TCRB transcripts were sequenced. Using immunoSEQ multiplex PCR, the repertoire was profiled, and TCRdb retains in-frame clones only, with some absent. Among around 240,000 clones, over 7.5% were seen once, and the ten largest hold approximately 0.035%. Germline V gene lookup returns CDR1 MNHNS and CDR2 SASEGT. V gave up 6 bases and J gave up 7 bases; unmatched junction bases: 7. CDR3 length equals 14 residues. Study results and limitations: Diminished insertions and augmented deletions at VDJ junctions characterized type 1 diabetes patients.

This clone was counted only a few times. Antigen specificity is unknown. Sequencing used naive CD4+ T cells from blood. The source of this sequence is a woman between 18 and 29 years old in good health. The J gene is TRBJ1-4, the V gene TRBV6-1, with 8 bases identical to TRBD1. The CDR3 protein is CASRQGVMAEKLFF. The CDR3 region has the DNA TGTGCCAGCAGACAGGGGGTCATGGCTGAAAAACTGTTTTTT.